These 27 T cell receptor beta chains came from one sample sequenced in a study of T cells after yellow fever vaccination. Using its own MiXCR run on the 5' RACE reads, TCRdb lists one record per CDR3 protein. The repertoire includes hundreds of thousands of distinct CDR3 sequences, over 9% of them detected once, and about 15% sits in the top ten. The source material was PBMCs, sampled on the day of the yellow fever booster vaccination. Receptor source: a man aged 25 to 45 who received the YFV17D yellow fever vaccine.

J is TRBJ2-1 and V is TRBV5-1; D is ambiguous. The CDR3 consists of 14 residues. The V gene lost 4 bases and the J gene lost 4 bases, with 12 bases spanning the gap. CDR1 is SGHRS, CDR2 YFSETQ, per germline. Here the CDR3 DNA reads TGCGCCAGCAGCCCCCCGCCGGAGTACAATGAGCAGTTCTTC. It translates to CASSPPPEYNEQFF. Full variable domain (outside the CDR3, taken from reference TRBV5-1 and TRBJ2-1): KAGVTQTPRYLIKTRGQQVTLSCSPISGHRSVSWYQQTPGQGLQFLFEYFSETQRNKGNFPGRFSGRQFSNSRSEMNVSTLELGDSALYLCASSPPPEYNEQFFGPGTRLTVL.

The chain couples TRBV5-1 to TRBJ2-1, with TRBD2 identical over 7 bases. CDR3 length: 18 amino acids. Germline values: CDR1 SGHRS, CDR2 YFSETQ. V lost 0 bases and J lost 8; bases outside the gene matches: 17. CDR3: CASSLAVRTGGVRDEQFF. Written as DNA, the CDR3 is TGCGCCAGCAGCTTGGCCGTTAGAACGGGAGGAGTTCGTGATGAGCAGTTCTTC.

This clonotype was picked up a small number of times. This rearrangement joins TRBV6-2 or TRBV6-3 to TRBJ2-3; TRBD2 aligns across 10 bases. This CDR3 spans 14 amino acids. In germline, CDR1 is MNHEY, CDR2 SVGEGT. Trimming cost V 4 bases and J 6 bases; bases outside gene matches: 4. The CDR3 loop is CASSSPGLADTQYF. The DNA of the CDR3 is TGTGCCAGCAGTTCCCCGGGACTAGCGGATACGCAGTATTTT.

This clonotype was observed a few times. V and J are TRBV2 and TRBJ2-7; weak D call: TRBD1 (6 bases). V was cut by 6 bases and J by 1 base, with 13 bases left in between. CDR3 size: 14 residues. Germline values: CDR1 SNHLY, CDR2 FYNNEI. The CDR3 nucleotides are TGTGCCAGCAGACTCACAGGGAATTCCTACGAGCAGTACTTC. Encoded protein: CASRLTGNSYEQYF.

The chain employs TRBV12-3 or TRBV12-4 and TRBJ2-3; 8 nucleotides line up with TRBD2. This CDR3 region has 17 residues. Trimming took 5 bases from V and 2 from J; bases not matched to a gene: 12. The CDR3 DNA is TGTGCCAGCAGTCCCCCGAGCGGGAGCCCTTCCACAGATACGCAGTATTTT. Residues: CASSPPSGSPSTDTQYF.

This clonotype appeared a few times. The J gene is TRBJ2-1, the V gene TRBV29-1; D is unresolved. With 7 bases removed from V and 6 bases from J, the gap between germline ends came to 7 bases. This CDR3 is 10 amino acids long. Germline assignment: CDR1 SQVTM and CDR2 ANQGSEA. CDR3 DNA sequence: TGCAGCGGCGGTAGCAATGAGCAGTTCTTC. Protein sequence: CSGGSNEQFF.

The chain recombines TRBV24-1 with TRBJ2-7; tentative D call: TRBD2 (6 bases). Germline CDR1 is KGHDR and CDR2 is SFDVKD. The CDR3 spans 13 residues. Between the trimmed V and J ends, which lost 5 bases and 10 bases, there was a span of 17 bases. The CDR3 sequence: CATSGDSRGEQYF. CDR3 in DNA: TGTGCCACCAGTGGGGACTCCCGGGGTGAACAGTACTTC.

Written as DNA, the CDR3 is TGTGCCAGCAGCCTTGGCCCCTTCTCCTACGAGCAGTACTTC. Protein product: CASSLGPFSYEQYF. The rearrangement joins TRBV7-2 to TRBJ2-7; the D is unclear. Germline V gene data show CDR1 as SGHTA and CDR2 as FQGNSA. The CDR3 consists of 14 residues. Trimming removed 5 bases from V and 0 bases from J, with 11 bases in between.

This clonotype appeared once. The chain joins TRBV29-1 to TRBJ2-3; D might be TRBD2 (6 bases). The germline V and J ends were trimmed by 6 bases and 2 bases, with 15 bases remaining between them. The length of the CDR3 is 14 residues. Per the germline V gene, CDR1 is SQVTM and CDR2 is ANQGSEA. The CDR3 is CSVKSGSLTDTQYF. CDR3 DNA: TGCAGCGTGAAGAGCGGGTCACTCACAGATACGCAGTATTTT.

This clonotype has just a few counts. This CDR3 is CASSETGLSSTEAFF. DNA of the CDR3: TGTGCCAGCAGTGAAACAGGTTTGAGTTCTACTGAAGCTTTCTTT. The chain combines TRBV2 with TRBJ1-1, with D perhaps TRBD1 (5 bases). V was trimmed by 2 bases and J by 5 bases, leaving 15 bases between them. Germline V gene data show CDR1 as SNHLY and CDR2 as FYNNEI. The CDR3 runs to 15 residues.

This clonotype was seen a handful of times. The chain is built from TRBV7-2 and TRBJ1-2; 9 bases line up with TRBD1. CDR1 and CDR2 (germline): SGHTA, FQGNSA. The junction had 9 bases not matched to a gene; V was cut back by 5 bases and J by 2 bases. The CDR3 is 16 amino acids. The CDR3 DNA is TGTGCCAGCAGCCGTATTCCGGGACAGGGCAACTATGGCTACACCTTC. This gives the protein CASSRIPGQGNYGYTF.

The table lists this clonotype with a few counts. The chain recombines TRBV29-1 with TRBJ1-1, with 9 bases matching TRBD1. The CDR3 runs to 13 residues. V lost 4 bases, J lost 4 bases, and 4 bases stayed unmatched. The germline CDR1 and CDR2 sequences are SQVTM and ANQGSEA. CDR3 protein: CSVVRQGGTEAFF. The CDR3 nucleotides read TGCAGCGTTGTAAGACAGGGGGGCACTGAAGCTTTCTTT.

This chain joins TRBV14 and TRBJ2-3, with no clear D. Germline V gives CDR1 SGHDN, CDR2 FVKESK. This CDR3 has 15 amino acids. Trimming removed 1 base from V and 13 bases from J, with 21 bases in between. This CDR3 is CASSQATSRNRLEYF. DNA for the CDR3: TGTGCCAGCAGCCAAGCGACGTCTAGGAATAGATTGGAGTATTTT.

V usage is TRBV12-3 or TRBV12-4 and J usage is TRBJ1-5; TRBD1 aligns across 11 bases. Unmatched junction bases numbered 6, after V lost 4 bases and J lost 7 bases. This CDR3 is 15 amino acids long. The CDR3 loop is CASSWGDRGDQPQHF. CDR3 nucleotide sequence: TGTGCCAGCAGTTGGGGGGACAGGGGGGACCAGCCCCAGCATTTT.

This chain joins TRBV20-1 and TRBJ2-1; 15 nucleotides match TRBD2. CDR1 is DFQATT, CDR2 SNEGSKA, per germline (reference sequence). The trim removed 3 bases at V and 12 bases at J, leaving 12 bases unmatched. This CDR3 region has 16 residues. The CDR3 spells CSARAPGLAGGSGQFF. The CDR3 bases are TGCAGTGCTAGGGCACCGGGACTAGCGGGAGGCTCCGGGCAGTTCTTC.

The DNA for the CDR3 is TGTGCCAGTCGAACCGTCAGGGGTACTGAAGCTTTCTTT. This codes for CASRTVRGTEAFF. The chain is built from TRBV12-3 or TRBV12-4 and TRBJ1-1, with D perhaps TRBD1 (6 bases). There are 13 residues in the CDR3. Between the trimmed V and J ends, which lost 9 bases and 5 bases, there was a span of 16 bases.

The chain joins TRBV4-3 to TRBJ2-1; 11 nucleotides line up with TRBD2. Germline V gene data show CDR1 as LGHNA and CDR2 as YSLEER. Trimming at V came to 1 base and at J to 4 bases, leaving 9 bases not matched to a gene. The CDR3 consists of 18 residues. The CDR3 DNA is TGCGCCAGCAGCCAAGGCCGTAGCGGGGGGGGGGCTTACAATGAGCAGTTCTTC. It yields the protein CASSQGRSGGGAYNEQFF.

This clonotype turned up a few times. The chain employs TRBV7-2 and TRBJ1-5, with unresolved D. The CDR3 is 15 residues long. Trimming shortened V by 1 base and J by 3 bases, and 10 bases separated the two germline ends. Germline-derived CDR1 and CDR2 are SGHTA and FQGNSA. CDR3 in amino acids: CASSLGPGINQPQHF. For the CDR3, the DNA is TGTGCCAGCAGCTTAGGGCCGGGAATCAATCAGCCCCAGCATTTT.

The chain uses TRBV4-3 and TRBJ1-5, with unresolved D. Germline V lookup: CDR1 LGHNA, CDR2 YSLEER. There are 15 residues in the CDR3. Trimming pared 2 bases from V and 0 bases from J, leaving 8 bases between. DNA for the CDR3: TGCGCCAGCAGCCAAAACAAATATAGCAATCAGCCCCAGCATTTT. Residues: CASSQNKYSNQPQHF.

The chain combines TRBV20-1 with TRBJ2-2, with TRBD2 matching over 9 bases. Germline-derived CDR1 and CDR2 are DFQATT and SNEGSKA (reference sequence). The J segment lost 3 bases and the V segment lost 1 base, leaving 6 bases of the junction unmatched. This CDR3 is built from 16 residues. The DNA for the CDR3 is TGCAGTGCTAGAGTCGCGGGAGGGACAGACACCGGGGAGCTGTTTTTT. Its translation: CSARVAGGTDTGELFF.

This clonotype was recorded at least ten times. This chain uses TRBV29-1 with TRBJ2-5; 8 bases agree with TRBD1. Germline V gene lookup returns CDR1 SQVTM and CDR2 ANQGSEA. After removal of 8 bases from V and 5 bases from J, the junction contained 7 bases not matched to a gene. The CDR3 is 12 amino acids. The CDR3 DNA reads TGCAGCTTCTGGACAGGGTCGGAGACCCAGTACTTC. As protein: CSFWTGSETQYF.

This clonotype occurred many times. The chain combines TRBV4-3 with TRBJ2-2; no clear D gene. This CDR3 has 13 amino acids. Germline loops: CDR1 LGHNA, CDR2 YSLEER. V dropped 4 bases and J dropped 5 bases, with 8 bases sitting between them. DNA of the CDR3: TGCGCCAGCAGCCTCCCCGAGACCGGGGAGCTGTTTTTT. It encodes CASSLPETGELFF.

The CDR3 DNA reads TGCGCCAGCAGGCAGGGGCACATTCAGTACTTC. Amino acid sequence: CASRQGHIQYF. This chain connects TRBV5-1 to TRBJ2-4, with a tentative D call TRBD1 (6 bases). Trimming pared 5 bases from V and 8 bases from J, leaving 8 bases between. Per the germline V gene, CDR1 is SGHRS and CDR2 is YFSETQ. CDR3 length: 11 amino acids.

The CDR3 nucleotides are TGCGCCAGCAGCCAAGCACCGGAGGCTAGCGGGCGAGATGAGCAGTTCTTC. Translated, it gives CASSQAPEASGRDEQFF. This sequence joins TRBV4-3 and TRBJ2-1; 8 positions agree with TRBD2. The V and J ends lost 1 base and 8 bases, in that order; junction bases with no gene match: 13. The CDR3 is 17 amino acids. Germline CDR1 is LGHNA and CDR2 is YSLEER.

In this sample, this clonotype turned up a few times. V and J are TRBV12-3 or TRBV12-4 and TRBJ2-1; 13 bases are a match to TRBD2. With 6 bases clipped from V and 6 bases from J, the junction kept 5 bases outside the gene matches. The CDR3 consists of 15 residues. The CDR3 is CASRRTSGSINEQFF. DNA for the CDR3: TGTGCCAGCAGGAGGACTAGCGGGAGTATCAATGAGCAGTTCTTC.

The rearrangement uses TRBV6-1 and TRBJ1-5; maybe TRBD1 (5 bases). The CDR3 sequence is 14 residues long. V lost 6 bases and J lost 4, with 13 bases in between. Germline values: CDR1 MNHNS, CDR2 SASEGT. The CDR3 loop reads CASRDLGGNQPQHF. The CDR3 region has the DNA TGTGCCAGCAGGGACTTGGGGGGGAATCAGCCCCAGCATTTT.

This clonotype was counted only a few times. This chain links TRBV12-3 or TRBV12-4 with TRBJ2-3, with 9 positions matching TRBD2. The CDR3 is 14 amino acids. The ends lost 5 bases at V and 5 bases at J; junction bases unmatched: 5. The CDR3 DNA reads as TGTGCCAGCAGTCCATCTAGCGGGAAAGATACGCAGTATTTT. This codes for CASSPSSGKDTQYF.